This T cell receptor (beta chain) was identified during a study of T cell changes during pregnancy in multiple sclerosis. The germline V gene has CDR1 SGHRS and CDR2 YFSETQ. V gave up 2 bases and J gave up 13 bases; unmatched junction bases: 9. The CDR3 sequence is 13 residues long. The method was immunoSEQ multiplex PCR; TCRdb's version includes in-frame clones alone and lacks a portion of them. The sample lists tens of thousands of clones; 93% were seen once. The J gene is TRBJ2-1, the V gene TRBV5-1; TRBD1 aligns across 7 bases. The TCR sequence derives from a female donor with multiple sclerosis, enrolled in a pregnancy study. Material: peripheral blood, obtained in the second trimester of pregnancy. The CDR3 sequence is CASSLSVTGKQFF. DNA of the CDR3: TGCGCCAGCAGCTTATCCGTGACAGGGAAACAGTTCTTC.